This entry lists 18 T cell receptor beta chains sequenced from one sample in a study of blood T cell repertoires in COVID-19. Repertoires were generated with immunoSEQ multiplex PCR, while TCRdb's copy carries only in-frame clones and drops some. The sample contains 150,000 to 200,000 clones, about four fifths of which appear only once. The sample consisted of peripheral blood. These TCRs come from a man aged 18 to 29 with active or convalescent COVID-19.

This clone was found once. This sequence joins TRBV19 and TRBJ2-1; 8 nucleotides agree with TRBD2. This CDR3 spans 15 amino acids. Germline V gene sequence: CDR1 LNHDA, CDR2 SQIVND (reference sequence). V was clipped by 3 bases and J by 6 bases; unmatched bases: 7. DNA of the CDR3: TGTGCCAGTAGTATGGGTCCGGGACTAGTCAATGAGCAGTTCTTC. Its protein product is CASSMGPGLVNEQFF.

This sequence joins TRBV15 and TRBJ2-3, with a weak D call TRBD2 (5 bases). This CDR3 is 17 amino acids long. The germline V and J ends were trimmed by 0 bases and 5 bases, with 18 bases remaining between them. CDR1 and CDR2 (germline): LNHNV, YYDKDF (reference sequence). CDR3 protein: CATSRDLLLAGVDTQYF. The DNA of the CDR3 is TGTGCCACCAGCAGAGATCTCTTGCTAGCCGGAGTAGATACGCAGTATTTT.

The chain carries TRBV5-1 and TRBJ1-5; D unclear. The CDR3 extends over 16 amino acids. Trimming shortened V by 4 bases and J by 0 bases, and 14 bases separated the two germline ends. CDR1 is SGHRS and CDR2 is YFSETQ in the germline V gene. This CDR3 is CASSPGEDFSNQPQHF. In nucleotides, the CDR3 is TGCGCCAGCAGCCCTGGCGAGGATTTTAGCAATCAGCCCCAGCATTTT.

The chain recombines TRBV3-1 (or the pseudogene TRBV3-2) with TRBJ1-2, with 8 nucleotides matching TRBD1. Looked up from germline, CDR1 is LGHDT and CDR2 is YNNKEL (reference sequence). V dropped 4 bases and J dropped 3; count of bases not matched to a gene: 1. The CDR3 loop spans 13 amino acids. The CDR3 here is CASSPTGDYGYTF. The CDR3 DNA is TGTGCCAGCAGCCCGACAGGGGACTATGGCTACACCTTC.

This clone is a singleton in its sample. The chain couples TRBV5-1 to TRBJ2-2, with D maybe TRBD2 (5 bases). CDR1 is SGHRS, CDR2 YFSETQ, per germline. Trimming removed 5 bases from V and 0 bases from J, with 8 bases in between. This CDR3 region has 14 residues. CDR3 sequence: CASSSRANTGELFF. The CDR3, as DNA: TGCGCCAGCAGTTCGCGGGCGAACACCGGGGAGCTGTTTTTT.

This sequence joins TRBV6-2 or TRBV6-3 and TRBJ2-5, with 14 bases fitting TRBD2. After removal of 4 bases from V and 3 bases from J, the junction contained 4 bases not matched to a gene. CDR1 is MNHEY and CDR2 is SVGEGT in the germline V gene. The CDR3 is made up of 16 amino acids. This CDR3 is CASSWGLAGDKETQYF. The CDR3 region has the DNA TGTGCCAGCAGTTGGGGACTAGCGGGGGATAAAGAGACCCAGTACTTC.

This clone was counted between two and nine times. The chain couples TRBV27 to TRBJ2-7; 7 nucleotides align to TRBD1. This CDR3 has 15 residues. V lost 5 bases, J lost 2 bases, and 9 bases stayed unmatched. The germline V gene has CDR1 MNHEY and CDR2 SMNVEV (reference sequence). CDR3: CASSPRSGQTYEQYF. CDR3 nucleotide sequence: TGTGCCAGCAGTCCGCGCTCGGGACAGACCTACGAGCAGTACTTC.

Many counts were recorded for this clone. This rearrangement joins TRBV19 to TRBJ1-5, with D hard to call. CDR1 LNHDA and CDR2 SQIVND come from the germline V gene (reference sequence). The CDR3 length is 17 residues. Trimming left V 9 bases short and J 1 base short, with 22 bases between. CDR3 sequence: CASNDFLAAGSNQPQHF. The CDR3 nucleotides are TGTGCCAGCAACGATTTTTTAGCGGCGGGGAGCAATCAGCCCCAGCATTTT.

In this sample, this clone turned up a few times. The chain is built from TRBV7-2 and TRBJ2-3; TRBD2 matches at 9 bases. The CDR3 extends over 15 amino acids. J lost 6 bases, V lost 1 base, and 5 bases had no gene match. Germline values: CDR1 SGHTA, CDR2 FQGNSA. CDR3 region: CASSLVRGGRDTQYF. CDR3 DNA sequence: TGTGCCAGCAGCTTAGTGCGGGGGGGGCGGGATACGCAGTATTTT.

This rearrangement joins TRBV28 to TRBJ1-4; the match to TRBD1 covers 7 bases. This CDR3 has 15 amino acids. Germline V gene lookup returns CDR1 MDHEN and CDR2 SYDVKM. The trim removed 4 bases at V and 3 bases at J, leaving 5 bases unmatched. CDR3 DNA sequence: TGTGCCAGCAGTTCACCGGGACAGTCTAATGAAAAACTGTTTTTT. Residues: CASSSPGQSNEKLFF. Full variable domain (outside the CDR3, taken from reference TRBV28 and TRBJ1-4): DVKVTQSSRYLVKRTGEKVFLECVQDMDHENMFWYRQDPGLGLRLIYFSYDVKMKEKGDIPEGYSVSREKKERFSLILESASTNQTSMYLCASSSPGQSNEKLFFGSGTQLSVL.

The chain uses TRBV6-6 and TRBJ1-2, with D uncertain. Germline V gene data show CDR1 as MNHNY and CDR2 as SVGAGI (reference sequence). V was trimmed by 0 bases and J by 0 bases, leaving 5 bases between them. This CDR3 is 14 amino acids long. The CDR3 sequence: CASSYSSPNYGYTF. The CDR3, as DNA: TGTGCCAGCAGTTACTCCTCTCCTAACTATGGCTACACCTTC.

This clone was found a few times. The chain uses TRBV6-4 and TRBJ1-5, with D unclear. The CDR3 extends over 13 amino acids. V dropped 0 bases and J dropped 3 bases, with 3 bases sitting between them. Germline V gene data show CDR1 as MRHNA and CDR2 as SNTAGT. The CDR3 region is CASSDSANQPQHF. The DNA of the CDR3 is TGTGCCAGCAGTGACTCGGCCAATCAGCCCCAGCATTTT.

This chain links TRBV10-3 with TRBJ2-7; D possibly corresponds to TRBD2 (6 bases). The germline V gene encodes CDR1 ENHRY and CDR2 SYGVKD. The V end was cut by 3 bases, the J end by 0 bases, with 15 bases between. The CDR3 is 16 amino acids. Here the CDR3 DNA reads TGTGCCATCAGTGACCTGGCAGCGGGCAGCTCCTACGAGCAGTACTTC. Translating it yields CAISDLAAGSSYEQYF.

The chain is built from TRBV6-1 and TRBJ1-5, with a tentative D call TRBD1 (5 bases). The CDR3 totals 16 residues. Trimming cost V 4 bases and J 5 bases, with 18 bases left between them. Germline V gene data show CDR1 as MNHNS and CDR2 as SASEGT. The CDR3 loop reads CASSGRGVSLDQPQHF. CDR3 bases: TGTGCCAGCAGTGGGCGGGGGGTAAGTTTGGATCAGCCCCAGCATTTT.

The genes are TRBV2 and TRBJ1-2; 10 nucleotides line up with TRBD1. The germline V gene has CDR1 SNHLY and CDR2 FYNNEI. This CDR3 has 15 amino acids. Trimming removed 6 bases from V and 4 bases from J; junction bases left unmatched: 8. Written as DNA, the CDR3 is TGTGCCAGCAGCGAAAAGAGACAGGGGGCCTATGGCTACACCTTC. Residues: CASSEKRQGAYGYTF.

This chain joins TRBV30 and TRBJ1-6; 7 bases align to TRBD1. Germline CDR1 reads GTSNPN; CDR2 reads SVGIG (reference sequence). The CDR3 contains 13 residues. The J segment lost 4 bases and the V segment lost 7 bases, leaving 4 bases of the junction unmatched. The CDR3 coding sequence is TGTGCCTTCCGGGACAGTTATAATTCACCCCTCCACTTT. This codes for CAFRDSYNSPLHF.

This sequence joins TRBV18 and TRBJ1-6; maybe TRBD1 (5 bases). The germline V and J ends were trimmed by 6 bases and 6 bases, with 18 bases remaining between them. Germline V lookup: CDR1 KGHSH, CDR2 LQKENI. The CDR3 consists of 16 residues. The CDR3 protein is CASSPVRQGGNSPLHF. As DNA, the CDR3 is TGTGCCAGCTCCCCCGTTCGGCAGGGAGGTAATTCACCCCTCCACTTT.

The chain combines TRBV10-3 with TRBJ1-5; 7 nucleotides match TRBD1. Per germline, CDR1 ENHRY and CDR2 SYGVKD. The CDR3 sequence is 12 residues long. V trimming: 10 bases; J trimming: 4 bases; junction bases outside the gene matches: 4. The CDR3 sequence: CATGQNNQPQHF. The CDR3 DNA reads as TGTGCCACGGGACAGAATAATCAGCCCCAGCATTTT.